A selection of T cell receptor beta chains follows, all from one sample in a study of shared clonotypes between healthy human individuals. Clones were read by immunoSEQ multiplex PCR, and TCRdb kept only the in-frame ones, dropping some. Found here are about 2.4 million clones, around 90% of them singletons; the top ten hold 0.13% to 0.15%. Sequencing input: naive CD4+ T cells sorted from blood. The source of these receptors is a man between 18 and 35 years old in good health. Each CDR3 is given with its conserved first and last residue. D genes are given only for firm matches. Only part of the rows carry a size: once, few, many, or a class if the clone is expanded.

clone size: NA; V gene: TRBV7-2; D gene: TRBD2; J gene: TRBJ2-1; CDR3 length: 17; CDR3 protein: CASSLRTLAGVWNEQFF; CDR3 DNA: TGTGCCAGCTCCTTACGAACCCTAGCGGGAGTCTGGAATGAGCAGTTCTTC
clone size: NA; V gene: TRBV11-2; D gene: NA; J gene: TRBJ1-4; CDR3 length: 14; CDR3 protein: CASTVGQRSEKLFF; CDR3 DNA: TGTGCCAGCACCGTCGGGCAACGGTCGGAAAAACTGTTTTTT
clone size: few; V gene: TRBV30; D gene: NA; J gene: TRBJ1-1; CDR3 length: 12; CDR3 protein: CAWSRGDTEAFF; CDR3 DNA: TGTGCCTGGAGTCGTGGGGACACTGAAGCTTTCTTT
clone size: NA; V gene: TRBV4-1; D gene: NA; J gene: TRBJ2-6; CDR3 length: 18; CDR3 protein: CASSQDRLASSGANVLTF; CDR3 DNA: TGCGCCAGCAGCCAAGATCGGCTAGCTTCCTCTGGGGCCAACGTCCTGACTTTC
clone size: NA; V gene: TRBV10-1; D gene: TRBD1; J gene: TRBJ2-7; CDR3 length: 13; CDR3 protein: CAGPGDRGYEQYF; CDR3 DNA: TGCGCCGGGCCCGGGGACAGGGGTTACGAGCAGTACTTC
clone size: NA; V gene: TRBV5-3; D gene: NA; J gene: TRBJ1-1; CDR3 length: 15; CDR3 protein: CARSLASGMNTEAFF; CDR3 DNA: TGTGCCAGAAGCTTGGCCTCCGGCATGAACACTGAAGCTTTCTTT
clone size: NA; V gene: TRBV9; D gene: TRBD1; J gene: TRBJ1-3; CDR3 length: 15; CDR3 protein: CASSVSGTAGNTIYF; CDR3 DNA: TGTGCCAGCAGCGTCTCCGGGACAGCCGGAAACACCATATATTTT
clone size: NA; V gene: TRBV10-3; D gene: TRBD1; J gene: TRBJ1-2; CDR3 length: 12; CDR3 protein: CAIRSTGDGYTF; CDR3 DNA: TGTGCCATCAGATCGACAGGGGACGGCTACACCTTC
clone size: NA; V gene: TRBV30; D gene: TRBD1; J gene: TRBJ2-5; CDR3 length: 14; CDR3 protein: CAWSSDRGRETQYF; CDR3 DNA: TGTGCCTGGAGTTCCGACAGGGGCCGGGAGACCCAGTACTTC
clone size: NA; V gene: TRBV5-1; D gene: NA; J gene: TRBJ1-2; CDR3 length: 14; CDR3 protein: CASSNQGLNYGYTF; CDR3 DNA: TGCGCCAGCAGCAATCAGGGATTGAACTATGGCTACACCTTC
clone size: once; V gene: TRBV25-1; D gene: NA; J gene: TRBJ1-1; CDR3 length: 11; CDR3 protein: CASGVTTEAFF; CDR3 DNA: TGTGCCAGCGGGGTGACCACTGAAGCTTTCTTT
clone size: NA; V gene: TRBV5-1; D gene: TRBD2; J gene: TRBJ2-1; CDR3 length: 16; CDR3 protein: CASSVRLAGGNNEQFF; CDR3 DNA: TGCGCCAGCAGCGTACGACTAGCGGGGGGCAACAATGAGCAGTTCTTC
clone size: NA; V gene: TRBV18; D gene: NA; J gene: TRBJ2-2; CDR3 length: 16; CDR3 protein: CASSPAGTLNTGELFF; CDR3 DNA: TGTGCCAGCTCACCAGCAGGGACTCTCAACACCGGGGAGCTGTTTTTT